This paragraph covers one TCR beta chain sequence. No cognate antigen has been identified for it. Within one base of it there is no much larger clone, and no base qualities were kept. These data come from a study of response to subunit inactivated influenza vaccine (dated by TCRdb to 2016 to 2018). Study-wide context: Deep quantitative T cell receptor repertoire profiling was used in the study to track responses to a trivalent subunit inactivated influenza vaccine.

The library was generated by RT-PCR. Sequencing relied on an Illumina HiSeq 2500. TCRdb redid the processing of the public reads, applying fastp at Q25 and MiXCR, and retained in-frame beta chains. Rows are unified per CDR3 protein, each entry keeping the most common DNA and genes. A total of over 650,000 distinct CDR3 sequences appear in this sample, less than 20% of them only once. The ten largest clonotypes hold 11% of the sample. Paper-wide results and their limitations: The authors proposed that each seasonal influenza vaccination may bring in only a limited number of new T cells.

This specimen consisted of PBMCs from blood, obtained approximately 5 days after vaccination. The sequence derives from a man aged 45-60 years who received an inactivated influenza vaccine. Donor details come from another sample of the same person, matched by shared clones.

The CDR3 loop reads CASRGGATNEKLFF. The DNA is TGTGCCAGCAGGGGGGGTGCAACTAATGAAAAACTGTTTTTT. Recombination joined TRBV7-2 with TRBJ1-4; tentative D gene TRBD1, with 5 bases matching. The CDR3 runs 14 amino acids, cysteine and phenylalanine included. Solely the CDR3 DNA is kept, with 42 bases framed from the first base. In the germline V gene, CDR1 corresponds to SGHTA and CDR2 to FQGNSA. V sheds 6 bases and J sheds 0 bases, leaving 8 bases between their ends. With all but the CDR3 taken from the reference TRBV7-2 and TRBJ1-4 genes, the full variable domain is: GAGVSQSPSNKVTEKGKDVELRCDPISGHTALYWYRQSLGQGLEFLIYFQGNSAPDKSGLPSDRFSAERTGGSVSTLTIQRTQQEDSAVYLCASRGGATNEKLFFGSGTQLSVL.